The present T cell receptor (beta chain) was sequenced within a study of T cell responses to AZD1222 COVID-19 vaccine. General study results and limits: Two doses of AZD1222 preceded a rise in Spike-specific TCR breadth and depth.

Here immunoSEQ multiplex PCR was the method, and the copy in TCRdb shows in-frame clones only, minus some. The data contain about 130,000 clones, more than 90% of them singletons. CDR3 length equals 18 residues. Germline V gene lookup returns CDR1 MGHRA and CDR2 YSYEKL. V was clipped by 6 bases and J by 5 bases, with 26 bases between them. A note on this clone: Its antigen is not known.

The chain links TRBV4-1 to TRBJ1-5; D remains ambiguous. Here the sequenced sample was peripheral blood, taken 28 days after the second AZD1222 dose. The origin of this receptor is an adult who received the AZD1222 COVID-19 vaccine. CDR3 sequence: CASRPGPFTRRRDQPQHF. For the CDR3, the DNA is TGCGCCAGCAGACCTGGTCCTTTTACAAGGAGAAGAGATCAGCCCCAGCATTTT.